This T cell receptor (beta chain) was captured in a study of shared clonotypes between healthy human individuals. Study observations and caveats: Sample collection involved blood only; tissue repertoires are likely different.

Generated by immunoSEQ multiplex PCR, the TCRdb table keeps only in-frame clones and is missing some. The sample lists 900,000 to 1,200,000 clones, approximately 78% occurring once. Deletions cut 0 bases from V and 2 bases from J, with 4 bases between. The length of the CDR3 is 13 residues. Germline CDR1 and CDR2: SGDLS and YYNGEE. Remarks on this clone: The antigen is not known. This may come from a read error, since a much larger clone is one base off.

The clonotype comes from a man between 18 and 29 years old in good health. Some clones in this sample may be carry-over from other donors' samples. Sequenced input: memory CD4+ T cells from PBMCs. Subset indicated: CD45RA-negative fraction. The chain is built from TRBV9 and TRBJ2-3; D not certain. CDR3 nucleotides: TGTGCCAGCAGCGTAGAGTACACAGATACGCAGTATTTT. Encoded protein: CASSVEYTDTQYF.